This TCR beta chain is from a study of T cells in Graves' hyperthyroidism and ophthalmopathy. J was trimmed by 1 base and V by 10 bases; bases with no gene match: 3. Germline values: CDR1 MNHEY, CDR2 SVGEGT. This CDR3 has 12 residues. This clonotype was observed many times. TCR beta CDR3 sequences were amplified from RNA transcripts. A set of HTBI primers served as the primers for a first-round RT-PCR of the TCR CDR3. In TCRdb, the multiplex PCR reads were re-called with MiXCR into one record per CDR3 protein. Of about 350,000 distinct CDR3 sequences listed, approximately 15% were seen once; the top ten hold approximately 23%.

This clonotype originated in a woman aged 25 to 39 with Graves' hyperthyroidism. This chain uses TRBV6-2 or TRBV6-3 with TRBJ2-5, with 7 bases that match TRBD1. Sequencing was carried out using blood. In DNA form, the CDR3 reads TGTGCCAACGGGGACAGCCAAGAGACCCAGTACTTC. It yields the protein CANGDSQETQYF.